A single sample gave rise to the 28 T cell receptor beta chains below, sequenced in a study of beta chain features in type 1 diabetes. Expressed TCRB transcripts were sequenced because the entire RNA isolate underwent reverse transcription. The repertoire was sequenced with immunoSEQ multiplex PCR; TCRdb's copy has only in-frame clones and lacks some. Of fewer than 900,000 clones listed, roughly a sixth are singletons. The material sequenced was naive CD4+ T cells from blood. Source of these receptors: a woman between 18 and 30 years old in good health.

The CDR3 DNA sequence: TGTGCCAGCAGTCAGGGGAGGCCGTGGGAGGGCTCAGATACGCAGTATTTT. Translating gives CASSQGRPWEGSDTQYF. The chain uses TRBV2 and TRBJ2-3; possibly TRBD2 for D (7 bases). Trimming left V 5 bases short and J 4 bases short, with 22 bases between. The CDR3 covers 17 residues. CDR1 and CDR2 (germline): SNHLY, FYNNEI. Complete variable domain (other parts from reference TRBV2 and TRBJ2-3): EPEVTQTPSHQVTQMGQEVILRCVPISNHLYFYWYRQILGQKVEFLVSFYNNEISEKSEIFDDQFSVERPDGSNFTLKIRSTKLEDSAMYFCASSQGRPWEGSDTQYFGPGTRLTVL.

This clone was seen a handful of times. The chain employs TRBV28 and TRBJ2-7, with TRBD1 matching over 11 bases. CDR1 is MDHEN and CDR2 is SYDVKM in the germline V gene. The CDR3 runs to 15 residues. V lost 5 bases, J lost 4 bases, and 7 bases stayed unmatched. The CDR3 protein is CASSPGTGGWYEQYF. The CDR3 bases are TGTGCCAGCAGTCCTGGGACAGGGGGGTGGTACGAGCAGTACTTC.

This clone was detected only a few times. This sequence joins TRBV11-1 and TRBJ2-3, with TRBD2 matching 11 bases. Germline CDR1 is SGHAT and CDR2 is FQDESV (reference sequence). This CDR3 region has 19 residues. The trim removed 5 bases at V and 4 bases at J, leaving 17 bases unmatched. In DNA, the CDR3 is TGTGCCAGCAGCCAAGGACTAGCGGGTGCTGGAGTCGGGGCAGATACGCAGTATTTT. It specifies CASSQGLAGAGVGADTQYF.

The J gene is TRBJ2-7, the V gene TRBV5-4; 9 bases fit TRBD2. Germline V gene sequence: CDR1 SGHNT, CDR2 YYREEE (reference sequence). The V segment lost 0 bases and the J segment 1 base; nucleotides outside the gene matches: 11. This CDR3 region has 18 residues. The CDR3 here is CASSLGGSGSLTSYEQYF. The DNA for the CDR3 is TGTGCCAGCAGCTTGGGGGGTAGCGGGAGCCTAACTTCCTACGAGCAGTACTTC.

The J gene is TRBJ2-2, the V gene TRBV7-9; D remains ambiguous. V dropped 5 bases and J dropped 3 bases, with 10 bases sitting between them. This CDR3 is built from 14 residues. CDR1 is SEHNR and CDR2 is FQNEAQ in the germline V gene (reference sequence). CDR3 in DNA: TGTGCCAGCAGCCCCAACCGTGACACCGGGGAGCTGTTTTTT. This sequence encodes CASSPNRDTGELFF.

This clone was detected only a few times. The chain has TRBV7-9 and TRBJ2-7; D perhaps matches TRBD2 (5 bases). Germline assignment: CDR1 SEHNR and CDR2 FQNEAQ (reference sequence). This CDR3 has 15 residues. V lost 7 bases to trimming and J lost 2 bases, with 18 bases between them. The CDR3 bases are TGTGCCAGCACCCACGGCGGTACTAGAACCTACGAGCAGTACTTC. The encoded protein is CASTHGGTRTYEQYF.

V gene TRBV7-9 combines with J gene TRBJ1-2; possibly TRBD1 for D (5 bases). Per germline, CDR1 SEHNR and CDR2 FQNEAQ (reference sequence). V lost 1 base and J 3 bases, leaving 15 bases between the germline ends. This CDR3 has 16 residues. The CDR3 protein is CASSLGVGVQDYGYTF. The DNA for the CDR3 is TGTGCCAGCAGCTTAGGGGTCGGGGTACAGGACTATGGCTACACCTTC.

As regards this clone: Mismatch with germline at one junction end may stem from a read error. The V call is TRBV15, the J call TRBJ2-7, with 9 bases identical to TRBD2. This CDR3 has 15 amino acids. The germline V gene has CDR1 LNHNV and CDR2 YYDKDF (reference sequence). This CDR3 reads CAASRDASGTYEQYF. CDR3 sequence (DNA): TGTGCCGCCAGCAGAGACGCTAGCGGGACCTACGAGCAGTACTTC.

The chain combines TRBV10-3 with TRBJ2-2; 8 bases line up with TRBD2. The CDR3 is made up of 17 amino acids. With 3 bases clipped from V and 3 bases from J, the junction kept 9 bases outside the gene matches. The germline V gene has CDR1 ENHRY and CDR2 SYGVKD. The CDR3 loop reads CAISDSGGHADTGELFF. In DNA, the CDR3 is TGTGCCATCAGTGACTCGGGGGGGCACGCGGACACCGGGGAGCTGTTTTTT.

CDR3 in DNA: TGTGCCAGCAGTCCACGACAGGCTACGGCTTTCTTT. This sequence encodes CASSPRQATAFF. The chain carries TRBV6-1 and TRBJ1-1; tentatively, D is TRBD1 (6 bases). Trimming left V 5 bases short and J 11 bases short, with 15 bases between. The CDR3 consists of 12 residues. Germline V gene sequence: CDR1 MNHNS, CDR2 SASEGT.

The chain is built from TRBV5-1 and TRBJ1-1, with a weak D call TRBD1 (6 bases). Germline loops: CDR1 SGHRS, CDR2 YFSETQ. The germline V and J ends were trimmed by 0 bases and 8 bases, with 14 bases remaining between them. The CDR3 sequence is 14 residues long. The CDR3 spells CASSLEGWGTEAFF. As DNA, the CDR3 is TGCGCCAGCAGCTTGGAGGGGTGGGGGACAGAAGCTTTCTTT.

In this sample, this clone turned up a few times. The rearrangement uses TRBV6-1 and TRBJ2-3; 13 nucleotides match TRBD2. Germline V gives CDR1 MNHNS, CDR2 SASEGT. Germline trimming cut 4 bases from V and 4 bases from J; bases unmatched to any gene: 5. The CDR3 length is 16 residues. The CDR3 nucleotides read TGTGCCAGCAGTGGGAGGACTAGCGGGAGTGCAGATACGCAGTATTTT. Its translation is CASSGRTSGSADTQYF.

The genes are TRBV2 and TRBJ2-6; D remains unclear. The CDR3 is made up of 13 amino acids. Germline CDR1 is SNHLY and CDR2 is FYNNEI. The germline V and J ends were trimmed by 6 bases and 1 base, with 4 bases remaining between them. The CDR3 nucleotides are TGTGCCAGCAGCAAATCTGGGGCCAACGTCCTGACTTTC. It encodes CASSKSGANVLTF.

This chain links TRBV18 with TRBJ2-1; D gene unclear. Trimming removed 4 bases at V and 4 bases at J, with 17 bases between. Germline-derived CDR1 and CDR2 are KGHSH and LQKENI. The CDR3 consists of 16 residues. The CDR3 DNA is TGTGCCAGCTCACGGGCGACCGCCGGCCCTTACAATGAGCAGTTCTTC. Protein sequence: CASSRATAGPYNEQFF.

The table lists this clone with a count of one. The CDR3 reads CASSLVRGTEAFF. For the CDR3, the DNA is TGTGCCAGCAGCTTAGTTAGGGGTACTGAAGCTTTCTTT. This sequence joins TRBV11-2 and TRBJ1-1, with TRBD1 as a possible D gene (5 bases). Germline lookup yields CDR1 SGHAT and CDR2 FQNNGV. CDR3 length: 13 residues. The ends were cut back, 1 base at V and 5 bases at J, with 8 bases in the middle. Looking up the rest from reference TRBV11-2 and TRBJ1-1 gives the full variable domain: EAGVAQSPRYKIIEKRQSVAFWCNPISGHATLYWYQQILGQGPKLLIQFQNNGVVDDSQLPKDRFSAERLKGVDSTLKIQPAKLEDSAVYLCASSLVRGTEAFFGQGTRLTVV.

V usage is TRBV7-9 and J usage is TRBJ2-5; the match to TRBD1 covers 7 bases. Germline V gives CDR1 SEHNR, CDR2 FQNEAQ (reference sequence). With V trimmed by 5 bases and J by 0 bases, 6 bases remained unmatched. CDR3 length equals 15 residues. The DNA for the CDR3 is TGTGCCAGCAGCGGCCGGGACAGATACCAAGAGACCCAGTACTTC. This translates into CASSGRDRYQETQYF.

The gene calls are TRBV11-2 and TRBJ1-4, with 7 bases lining up with TRBD1. V dropped 5 bases and J dropped 5; count of bases not matched to a gene: 11. This CDR3 has 16 amino acids. Per germline, CDR1 SGHAT and CDR2 FQNNGV. CDR3 sequence (DNA): TGTGCCAGCAGCGGTAAACAGGGGCCTCTAAATGAAAAACTGTTTTTT. This gives the protein CASSGKQGPLNEKLFF.

The chain employs TRBV7-3 and TRBJ2-2; the match to TRBD2 covers 9 bases. CDR1 and CDR2 (germline): SGHTA, FQGTGA. The CDR3 has 16 residues. The trim removed 4 bases at V and 4 bases at J, leaving 7 bases unmatched. The CDR3 nucleotides read TGTGCCAGCAGCTATCAAGCGGGAGGTGTCACCGGGGAGCTGTTTTTT. It is translated as CASSYQAGGVTGELFF.

This clone has a count of ten or more. Other DNA sequences in this specimen translate into the identical CDR3. The rearrangement links TRBV19 to TRBJ2-7; D not resolved. Germline values: CDR1 LNHDA, CDR2 SQIVND (reference sequence). The CDR3 has 11 residues. Trimming pared 6 bases from V and 3 bases from J, leaving 6 bases between. Here the CDR3 DNA reads TGTGCCAGTAGCAATCGCTACGAGCAGTACTTC. Translated, it gives CASSNRYEQYF.

V is TRBV5-5 and J is TRBJ2-7; weak D call: TRBD1 (6 bases). Looked up from germline, CDR1 is SGHKS and CDR2 is YYEKEE (reference sequence). The CDR3 totals 14 residues. Trimming pared 0 bases from V and 0 bases from J, leaving 7 bases between. The CDR3 spells CASSLAGHSYEQYF. In nucleotides, the CDR3 is TGTGCCAGCAGCTTGGCGGGACACTCCTACGAGCAGTACTTC.

This clone was detected only a few times. The chain carries TRBV6-1 and TRBJ2-3; no clear D gene. The germline gives CDR1 MNHNS, CDR2 SASEGT. The CDR3 is made up of 13 amino acids. Trimming took off 7 bases at V and 7 bases at J, with 15 bases between the two ends. The CDR3 sequence: CASTRSLSNTQYF. The DNA of the CDR3 is TGTGCCAGCACCCGGTCCCTTTCAAATACGCAGTATTTT.

This clone was recorded a few times. The chain links TRBV7-3 to TRBJ2-4, with D possibly matching TRBD2 (6 bases). Germline values: CDR1 SGHTA, CDR2 FQGTGA. The CDR3 is 15 residues long. The V end lost 2 bases, the J end lost 0 bases, and 8 bases lay between the germline ends. The chain's CDR3 is CASSLGGVAKNIQYF. The CDR3, as DNA: TGTGCCAGCAGCTTAGGCGGGGTAGCCAAAAACATTCAGTACTTC. The whole variable domain, filled in from reference TRBV7-3 and TRBJ2-4, reads GAGVSQTPSNKVTEKGKYVELRCDPISGHTALYWYRQSLGQGPEFLIYFQGTGAADDSGLPNDRFFAVRPEGSVSTLKIQRTERGDSAVYLCASSLGGVAKNIQYFGAGTRLSVL.

CDR3 DNA: TGTGCCAGCAGCCTTGCAGAAGATACGCAGTATTTT. Protein: CASSLAEDTQYF. This rearrangement joins TRBV5-4 to TRBJ2-3; no reliable D call. V shed 4 bases and J shed 5 bases, with 8 bases lying between them. The germline V gene encodes CDR1 SGHNT and CDR2 YYREEE (reference sequence). This CDR3 comprises 12 residues.

This clone was seen more than once but under ten times. The J gene is TRBJ1-2, the V gene TRBV6-1; 10 nucleotides match TRBD1. The V segment lost 6 bases and the J segment 2 bases; nucleotides outside the gene matches: 0. The CDR3 covers 13 residues. The V gene's germline CDR1 is MNHNS and CDR2 SASEGT. CDR3 in DNA: TGTGCCAGCAGGGGACAGGGGAACTATGGCTACACCTTC. Protein sequence: CASRGQGNYGYTF.

A remark on this clone: This sample also contains other DNA sequences that code for the same CDR3. The V call is TRBV28, the J call TRBJ2-6, with D maybe TRBD1 (5 bases). V was pared by 2 bases and J by 0 bases, with 5 bases between. This CDR3 is built from 15 residues. The germline gives CDR1 MDHEN, CDR2 SYDVKM. The CDR3 reads CASSLRGSGANVLTF. In DNA, the CDR3 is TGTGCCAGCAGTTTAAGGGGCTCTGGGGCCAACGTCCTGACTTTC.

The chain recombines TRBV6-5 with TRBJ1-2; D may be TRBD1 (6 bases). V was pared by 8 bases and J by 5 bases, with 18 bases between. The CDR3 is made up of 14 amino acids. CDR1 is MNHEY, CDR2 SVGAGI, per germline. CDR3 sequence: CASAPGGLGYGYTF. CDR3 sequence (DNA): TGTGCCAGCGCCCCGGGGGGCCTCGGGTATGGCTACACCTTC.

V and J are TRBV6-5 and TRBJ2-5; 7 bases agree with TRBD1. The germline CDR1 and CDR2 sequences are MNHEY and SVGAGI. The CDR3 is 14 amino acids. V lost 6 bases to trimming and J lost 4 bases; unmatched junction nucleotides: 8. The DNA of the CDR3 is TGTGCCAGCAGCCCAAGGACAGGCCTAGAGACCCAGTACTTC. Translated, it gives CASSPRTGLETQYF.

This clone was counted only a few times. The rearrangement links TRBV7-9 to TRBJ2-2; D ambiguous. From germline, CDR1 is SEHNR and CDR2 FQNEAQ (reference sequence). Deletions cut 5 bases from V and 7 bases from J, with 11 bases between. This CDR3 has 13 residues. CDR3 residues: CASSLTAGGELFF. CDR3 nucleotides: TGTGCCAGCAGCCTGACCGCAGGCGGGGAGCTGTTTTTT.